This TCR beta chain was sequenced in a study of blood T cell repertoires in COVID-19. Study at large: Whether acute or convalescent, the COVID-19 samples came from the United States, Italy and Spain. Sources were T cells, B-cell-depleted T cells, or PBMCs; the material itself was cDNA or gDNA.

In this sample, this clone turned up a few times. The germline gives CDR1 MNHNY, CDR2 SVGAGI (reference sequence). CDR3 length: 12 amino acids. Trimming pared 4 bases from V and 9 bases from J, leaving 13 bases between. Authors' methods: Amplification with reference gene primers provided the estimates of nucleated cell counts. Profiled with immunoSEQ multiplex PCR; TCRdb holds only in-frame clones, not every one. The DNA gave D and trimming, while V, J and clone size come from that table. In the table there are around 37,000 clones, around four fifths of which are singletons. Patients in Seattle were enrolled during active infection, then followed longitudinally.

The receptor was isolated from a man aged 60-69 years with COVID-19, enrolled during active disease. Sequencing input: peripheral blood. The chain combines TRBV6-6 with TRBJ2-7, with D tentatively TRBD1 (6 bases). CDR3 sequence: CASSLQGEGQYF. DNA of the CDR3: TGTGCCAGCAGTTTACAGGGTGAGGGGCAGTACTTC.